This T cell receptor beta chain was documented in a study of T cells expressing NK-cell markers. Notes on this clonotype: Its antigen remains unidentified.

The CDR3 has 13 amino acids. CDR1 and CDR2 (germline): LGHDT, YNNKEL (reference sequence). Whole-study findings and limits: Leadership of the CD3+CD56-NKG2C+ fraction also belonged to these clonotypes in a handful of donors.

One entry per CDR3 protein, without DNA, is what TCRdb gives after re-calling the 5' RACE reads. This repertoire includes 250,000 or so distinct CDR3 sequences. The TCR comes from a woman between 18 and 75 years old in good health. Sequencing was carried out using blood T cells: a sorted CD56 or NKG2C T cell subset, CD4+ or CD8+ T cells, or bulk PBMC T cells (not recorded which). The chain has TRBV3-1 and TRBJ2-7. The CDR3 protein is CASSLRTNYEQYF.